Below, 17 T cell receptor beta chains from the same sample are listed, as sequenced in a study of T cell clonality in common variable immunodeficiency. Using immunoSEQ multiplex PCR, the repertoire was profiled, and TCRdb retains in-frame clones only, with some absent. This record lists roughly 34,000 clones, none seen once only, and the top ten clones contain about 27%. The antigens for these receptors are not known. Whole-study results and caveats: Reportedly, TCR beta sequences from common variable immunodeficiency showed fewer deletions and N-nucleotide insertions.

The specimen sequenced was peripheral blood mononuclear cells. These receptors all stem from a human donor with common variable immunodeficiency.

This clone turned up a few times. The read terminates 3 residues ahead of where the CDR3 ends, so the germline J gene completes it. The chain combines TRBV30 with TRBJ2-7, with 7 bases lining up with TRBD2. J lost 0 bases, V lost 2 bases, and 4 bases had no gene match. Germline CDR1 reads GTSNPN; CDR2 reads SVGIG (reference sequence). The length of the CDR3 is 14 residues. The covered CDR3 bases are TGTGCCTGGAGTTTCGCGGGGGTCTCCTACGAG. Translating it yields CAWSFAGVSYE. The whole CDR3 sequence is CAWSFAGVSYEQYF.

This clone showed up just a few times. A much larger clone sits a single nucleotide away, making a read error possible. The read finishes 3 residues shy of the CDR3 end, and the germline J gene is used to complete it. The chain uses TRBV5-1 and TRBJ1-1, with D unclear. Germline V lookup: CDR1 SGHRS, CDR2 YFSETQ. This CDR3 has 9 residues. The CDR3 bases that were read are TGCGCCAGCAAGAGAGCA. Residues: CASKRA. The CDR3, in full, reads CASKRAAFF.

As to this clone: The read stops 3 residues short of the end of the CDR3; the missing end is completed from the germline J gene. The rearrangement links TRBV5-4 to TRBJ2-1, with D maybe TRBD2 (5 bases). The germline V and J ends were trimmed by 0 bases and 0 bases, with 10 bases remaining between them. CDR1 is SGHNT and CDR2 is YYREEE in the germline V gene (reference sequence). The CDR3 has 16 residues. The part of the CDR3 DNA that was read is TGTGCCAGCAGCTTGGGAGCGGAGTTCTCCTACAATGAG. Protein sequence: CASSLGAEFSYNE. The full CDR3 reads CASSLGAEFSYNEQFF.

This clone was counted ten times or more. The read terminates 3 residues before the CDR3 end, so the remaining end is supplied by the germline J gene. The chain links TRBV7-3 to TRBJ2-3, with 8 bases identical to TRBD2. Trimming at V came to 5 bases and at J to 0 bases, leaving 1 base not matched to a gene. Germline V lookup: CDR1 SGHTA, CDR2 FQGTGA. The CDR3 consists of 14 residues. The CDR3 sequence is CASSPSGSTDTQYF. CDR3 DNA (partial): TGTGCCAGCAGCCCTAGCGGGAGCACAGATACG.

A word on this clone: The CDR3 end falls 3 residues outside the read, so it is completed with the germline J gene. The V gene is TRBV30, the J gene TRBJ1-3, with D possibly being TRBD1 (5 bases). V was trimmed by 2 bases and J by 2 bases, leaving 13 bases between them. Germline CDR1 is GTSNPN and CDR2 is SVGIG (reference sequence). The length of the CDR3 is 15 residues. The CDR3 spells CAWSSKGVAGNTIYF. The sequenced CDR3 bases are TGTGCCTGGAGTTCAAAAGGGGTGGCTGGAAACACC.

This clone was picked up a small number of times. The CDR3 here is CASSRVDQETQYF. CDR3 DNA, as far as it was read: TGTGCCAGCTCACGCGTGGACCAAGAGACC. This rearrangement joins TRBV18 to TRBJ2-5; the D is unclear. The observed sequence ends 3 residues before the CDR3 terminus, with the missing tail filled in from the germline J gene. This CDR3 is built from 13 residues. The ends were cut back, 4 bases at V and 0 bases at J, with 6 bases in the middle. Looked up from germline, CDR1 is KGHSH and CDR2 is LQKENI.

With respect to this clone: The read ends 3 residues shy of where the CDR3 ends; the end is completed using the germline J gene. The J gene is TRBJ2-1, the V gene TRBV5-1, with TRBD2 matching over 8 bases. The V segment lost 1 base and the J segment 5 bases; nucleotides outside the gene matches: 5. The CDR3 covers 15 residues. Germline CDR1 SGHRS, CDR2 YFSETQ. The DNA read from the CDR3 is TGCGCCAGCAGCTTGTCCCTAGCGGGTCACAATGAG. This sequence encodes CASSLSLAGHNE. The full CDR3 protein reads CASSLSLAGHNEQFF. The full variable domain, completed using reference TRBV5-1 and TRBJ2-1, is KAGVTQTPRYLIKTRGQQVTLSCSPISGHRSVSWYQQTPGQGLQFLFEYFSETQRNKGNFPGRFSGRQFSNSRSEMNVSTLELGDSALYLCASSLSLAGHNEQFFGPGTRLTVL.

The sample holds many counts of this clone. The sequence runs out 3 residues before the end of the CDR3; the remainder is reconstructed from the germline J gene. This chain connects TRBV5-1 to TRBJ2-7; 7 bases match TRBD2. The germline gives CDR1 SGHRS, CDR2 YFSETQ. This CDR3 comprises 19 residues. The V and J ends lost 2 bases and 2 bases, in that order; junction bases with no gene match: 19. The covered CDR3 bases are TGCGCCAGCAGCTTTGGGGAAAAGTTCAGCGGGAAAAGAGCCTACGAG. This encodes CASSFGEKFSGKRAYE. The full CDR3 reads CASSFGEKFSGKRAYEQYF.

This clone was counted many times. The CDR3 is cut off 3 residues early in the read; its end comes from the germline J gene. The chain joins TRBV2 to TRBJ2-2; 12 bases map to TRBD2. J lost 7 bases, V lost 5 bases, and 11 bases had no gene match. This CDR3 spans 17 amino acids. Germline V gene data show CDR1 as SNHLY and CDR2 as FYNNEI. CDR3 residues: CASSSPSGRALVGELFF. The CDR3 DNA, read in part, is TGTGCCAGCAGTAGTCCTAGCGGGAGGGCATTGGTCGGGGAG.

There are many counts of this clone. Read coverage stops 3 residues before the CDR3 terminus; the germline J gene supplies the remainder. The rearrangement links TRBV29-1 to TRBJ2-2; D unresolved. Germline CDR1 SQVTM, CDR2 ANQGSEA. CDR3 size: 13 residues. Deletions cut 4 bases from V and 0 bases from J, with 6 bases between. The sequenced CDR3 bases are TGCAGCGTTGTTCGGGCGAACACCGGGGAG. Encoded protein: CSVVRANTGE. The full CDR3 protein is CSVVRANTGELFF.

Incomplete CDR3 DNA: TGTGCCAGCAGCTTACAGGGATACAATCAGCCC. It codes for CASSLQGYNQP. The entire CDR3 protein is CASSLQGYNQPQHF. The rearrangement uses TRBV7-9 and TRBJ1-5; perhaps TRBD1 as D (5 bases). The read halts 3 residues ahead of the CDR3 end, with the missing end drawn from the germline J gene. Deletions cut 2 bases from V and 3 bases from J, with 8 bases between. The germline V gene has CDR1 SEHNR and CDR2 FQNEAQ (reference sequence). This CDR3 spans 14 amino acids.

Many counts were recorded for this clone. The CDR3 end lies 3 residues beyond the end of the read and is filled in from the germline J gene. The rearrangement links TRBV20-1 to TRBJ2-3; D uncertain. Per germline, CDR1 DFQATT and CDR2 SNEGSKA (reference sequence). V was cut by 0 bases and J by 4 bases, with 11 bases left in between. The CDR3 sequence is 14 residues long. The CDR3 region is CSARDRTLADTQYF. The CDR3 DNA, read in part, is TGCAGTGCTAGAGACCGAACGCTAGCAGATACG.

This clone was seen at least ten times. CDR3 residues: CSVEDRGNYNEQFF. The DNA read from the CDR3 is TGCAGCGTTGAAGACAGGGGAAACTACAATGAG. The chain employs TRBV29-1 and TRBJ2-1; tentatively, D is TRBD1 (6 bases). The read falls 3 residues short of the CDR3 end, and the missing part is taken from the germline J gene. CDR3 size: 14 residues. With 0 bases removed from V and 3 bases from J, the gap between germline ends came to 9 bases. Per germline, CDR1 SQVTM and CDR2 ANQGSEA.

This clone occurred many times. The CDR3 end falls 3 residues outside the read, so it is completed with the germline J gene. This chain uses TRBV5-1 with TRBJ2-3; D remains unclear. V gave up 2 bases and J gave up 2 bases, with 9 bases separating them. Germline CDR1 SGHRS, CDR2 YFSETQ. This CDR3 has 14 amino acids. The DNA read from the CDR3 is TGCGCCAGCAGCTTCTCGTCCCCCACAGATACG. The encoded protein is CASSFSSPTDT. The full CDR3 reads CASSFSSPTDTQYF.

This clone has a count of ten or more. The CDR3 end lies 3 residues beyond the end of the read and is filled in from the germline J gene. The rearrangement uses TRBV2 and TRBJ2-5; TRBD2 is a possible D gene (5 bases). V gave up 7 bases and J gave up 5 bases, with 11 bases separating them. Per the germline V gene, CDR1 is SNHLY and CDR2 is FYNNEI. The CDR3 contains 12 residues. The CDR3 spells CASTGSGETQYF. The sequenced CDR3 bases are TGTGCCAGCACGGGTTCGGGGGAGACC. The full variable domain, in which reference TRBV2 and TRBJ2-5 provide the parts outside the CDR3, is EPEVTQTPSHQVTQMGQEVILRCVPISNHLYFYWYRQILGQKVEFLVSFYNNEISEKSEIFDDQFSVERPDGSNFTLKIRSTKLEDSAMYFCASTGSGETQYFGPGTRLLVL.

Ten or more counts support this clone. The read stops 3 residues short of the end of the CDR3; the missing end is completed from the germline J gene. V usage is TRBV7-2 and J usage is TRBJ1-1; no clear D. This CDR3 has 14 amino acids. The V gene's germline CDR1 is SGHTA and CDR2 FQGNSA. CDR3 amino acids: CASSPSRAAEEAFF. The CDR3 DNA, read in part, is TGTGCCAGCAGCCCGAGTAGGGCAGCTGAAGAA. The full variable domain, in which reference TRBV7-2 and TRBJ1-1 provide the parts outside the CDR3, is GAGVSQSPSNKVTEKGKDVELRCDPISGHTALYWYRQSLGQGLEFLIYFQGNSAPDKSGLPSDRFSAERTGGSVSTLTIQRTQQEDSAVYLCASSPSRAAEEAFFGQGTRLTVV.

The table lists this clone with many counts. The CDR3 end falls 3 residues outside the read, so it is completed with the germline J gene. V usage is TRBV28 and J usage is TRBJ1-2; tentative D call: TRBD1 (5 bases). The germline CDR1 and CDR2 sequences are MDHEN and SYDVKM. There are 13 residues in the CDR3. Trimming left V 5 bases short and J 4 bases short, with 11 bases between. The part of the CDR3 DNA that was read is TGTGCCAGCAGTAATAGGGGTCCCTATGGC. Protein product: CASSNRGPYG. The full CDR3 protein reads CASSNRGPYGYTF.